This T cell receptor beta chain comes out of a study of human T cells and chemical hapten exposure. Each CDR3 protein is one row after TCRdb ran MiXCR on the RACE reads. The sample holds about 110,000 distinct CDR3 sequences, around 35% seen once. With V trimmed by 3 bases and J by 5 bases, 11 bases remained unmatched. Germline V lookup: CDR1 SGHDN, CDR2 FVKESK. This CDR3 spans 16 amino acids. The time point is: patch test 3, about 24 weeks after DPC sensitization. Regarding treatment: therapeutic diphenylcyclopropenone sensitization with weekly scalp DPC. The chain uses TRBV14 and TRBJ2-3, with 7 positions matching TRBD2. The source material was whole blood, sampled in connection with sensitization to the hapten diphenylcyclopropenone (DPC). The TCR originated in a man aged 35 to 55 with alopecia areata. Some clones in this sample may be carry-over from other donors' samples. CDR3 coding DNA: TGTGCCAGCAGCCACCGCGGGGGAGGCGGCGGAGATACGCAGTATTTT. It yields the protein CASSHRGGGGGDTQYF.